A single sample is the source of the 22 T cell receptor beta chains below, sequenced in a study of CD8+ T cells in alopecia areata. The sequencing template was cDNA reverse transcribed from extracted RNA. Libraries were prepared by immunoSEQ multiplex PCR; TCRdb keeps only in-frame clonotypes and omits some of them. Of under 250,000 clones detected, 45% to 70% appear once; the ten largest clones hold over 4%. Sample: CD8+ T cells sorted from blood. These receptor sequences come from a human donor in good health.

This clone was seen only a few times. The V call is TRBV11-2, the J call TRBJ1-2; D unclear. V was trimmed by 5 bases and J by 5 bases, leaving 15 bases between them. Germline CDR1 SGHAT, CDR2 FQNNGV. The CDR3 covers 14 residues. As DNA, the CDR3 is TGTGCCAGCAGCGATTCTTGGGATTCGTATGGCTACACCTTC. Residues: CASSDSWDSYGYTF.

The chain carries TRBV7-9 and TRBJ2-5; the match to TRBD2 covers 7 bases. Near its end, the DNA agrees better with TRBJ2-7, so the J call may be wrong. The CDR3 is 13 amino acids. The germline CDR1 and CDR2 sequences are SEHNR and FQNEAQ (reference sequence). The DNA for the CDR3 is TGTGCCAGCAGCCTCGGTCCGGGGGGCGAGCAGTACTTC. This encodes CASSLGPGGEQYF.

This sequence joins TRBV27 and TRBJ1-6; the match to TRBD1 covers 11 bases. This CDR3 has 14 residues. With V trimmed by 6 bases and J by 11 bases, 6 bases remained unmatched. The germline CDR1 and CDR2 sequences are MNHEY and SMNVEV (reference sequence). The CDR3 here is CASRSGQGVPPLHF. In DNA form, the CDR3 reads TGTGCCAGCAGGTCGGGACAGGGGGTCCCACCCCTCCACTTT.

A single count supports this clone. The V call is TRBV7-9, the J call TRBJ2-3; 9 bases match TRBD1. The CDR3 totals 15 residues. V shed 3 bases, J shed 4 bases, and the junction held 5 bases outside the gene matches. Germline CDR1 reads SEHNR; CDR2 reads FQNEAQ (reference sequence). The CDR3 sequence: CASSLSQGAADTQYF. CDR3 DNA sequence: TGTGCCAGCAGCTTGTCACAGGGGGCGGCAGATACGCAGTATTTT. Combining the CDR3 with reference TRBV7-9 and TRBJ2-3 gives the whole variable domain DTGVSQNPRHKITKRGQNVTFRCDPISEHNRLYWYRQTLGQGPEFLTYFQNEAQLEKSRLLSDRFSAERPKGSFSTLEIQRTEQGDSAMYLCASSLSQGAADTQYFGPGTRLTVL.

This clone was detected many times. The rearrangement uses TRBV7-6 and TRBJ2-1; 7 nucleotides line up with TRBD2. The CDR3 length is 14 residues. The germline CDR1 and CDR2 sequences are SGHVS and FNYEAQ. Germline trimming cut 1 base from V and 8 bases from J; bases unmatched to any gene: 5. This chain's CDR3 is CASSLENLADEQFF. CDR3 DNA sequence: TGTGCCAGCAGCTTAGAGAATCTAGCGGATGAGCAGTTCTTC.

V gene TRBV2 combines with J gene TRBJ2-6, with TRBD1 matching over 8 bases. With V trimmed by 8 bases and J by 2 bases, 2 bases remained unmatched. The CDR3 length is 14 residues. Germline CDR1 reads SNHLY; CDR2 reads FYNNEI. CDR3 protein: CASATGAGANVLTF. In nucleotides, the CDR3 is TGTGCCAGCGCGACAGGGGCTGGGGCCAACGTCCTGACTTTC.

CDR3: CASSQGPLGQGSYEQYF. The CDR3 nucleotides are TGCGCCAGCAGCCAAGGCCCCCTTGGACAGGGGTCTTACGAGCAGTACTTC. The chain carries TRBV4-1 and TRBJ2-7, with 9 bases lining up with TRBD1. The CDR3 contains 17 residues. The germline V gene encodes CDR1 MGHRA and CDR2 YSYEKL. V shed 1 base, J shed 4 bases, and the junction held 11 bases outside the gene matches.

The genes are TRBV29-1 and TRBJ1-4; perhaps TRBD1 as D (5 bases). V was cut by 3 bases and J by 8 bases, with 13 bases left in between. The germline V gene encodes CDR1 SQVTM and CDR2 ANQGSEA. The CDR3 has 13 amino acids. As DNA, the CDR3 is TGCAGCGTTGAGGACGGGTCAGGGGAAAAACTGTTTTTT. It codes for CSVEDGSGEKLFF.

This clone occurred many times. This rearrangement joins TRBV6-1 to TRBJ1-2; D is uncertain. The ends were cut back, 0 bases at V and 3 bases at J, with 5 bases in the middle. CDR1 and CDR2 from the germline V gene are MNHNS and SASEGT. The CDR3 has 13 amino acids. The CDR3 sequence: CASSEAEYYGYTF. The CDR3, as DNA: TGTGCCAGCAGTGAAGCGGAATACTATGGCTACACCTTC.

V is TRBV25-1 and J is TRBJ2-5; D gene uncertain. This CDR3 spans 14 amino acids. V shed 6 bases and J shed 0 bases, with 11 bases lying between them. The germline CDR1 and CDR2 sequences are MGHDK and SYGVNS. CDR3: CASSDGGHQETQYF. In DNA, the CDR3 is TGTGCCAGCAGCGACGGTGGACACCAAGAGACCCAGTACTTC.

The V and J genes are TRBV11-2 and TRBJ2-5, with D hard to call. The germline gives CDR1 SGHAT, CDR2 FQNNGV. The CDR3 runs 14 residues. The V gene lost 1 base and the J gene lost 5 bases, with 11 bases spanning the gap. CDR3: CASSLARIEETQYF. CDR3 in DNA: TGTGCCAGCAGCTTAGCCAGGATTGAGGAGACCCAGTACTTC.

The chain links TRBV5-6 to TRBJ2-1; 7 nucleotides match TRBD1. Trimming cost V 4 bases and J 0 bases; bases outside gene matches: 4. Germline CDR1 is SGHDT and CDR2 is YYEEEE. The CDR3 has 15 amino acids. CDR3 region: CASSGGQSSYNEQFF. CDR3 nucleotide sequence: TGTGCCAGCAGCGGGGGACAGAGCTCCTACAATGAGCAGTTCTTC.

The V gene is TRBV9, the J gene TRBJ2-4; D uncertain. Germline V lookup: CDR1 SGDLS, CDR2 YYNGEE. Between the trimmed V and J ends, which lost 4 bases and 5 bases, there was a span of 10 bases. The CDR3 runs 13 residues. CDR3 region: CASSPPRENIQYF. The CDR3 region has the DNA TGTGCCAGCAGCCCTCCTAGGGAAAACATTCAGTACTTC.

The CDR3 reads CAWSERNYEQYF. In DNA form, the CDR3 reads TGTGCCTGGAGTGAACGGAACTACGAGCAGTACTTC. The gene calls are TRBV30 and TRBJ2-7, with D uncertain. This CDR3 spans 12 amino acids. V was clipped by 1 base and J by 3 bases, with 7 bases between them. Germline-derived CDR1 and CDR2 are GTSNPN and SVGIG (reference sequence). Full variable domain (missing parts from reference TRBV30 and TRBJ2-7): SQTIHQWPATLVQPVGSPLSLECTVEGTSNPNLYWYRQAAGRGLQLLFYSVGIGQISSEVPQNLSASRPQDRQFILSSKKLLLSDSGFYLCAWSERNYEQYFGPGTRLTVT.

This clone was counted only a few times. The chain couples TRBV4-1 to TRBJ1-6; D is ambiguous. Germline V CDR1 and CDR2: MGHRA, YSYEKL. CDR3 length: 15 residues. V lost 0 bases and J 7 bases, leaving 10 bases between the germline ends. CDR3 DNA: TGCGCCAGCAGCCAAGATCTGTGGGAGAATTCACCCCTCCACTTT. It translates to CASSQDLWENSPLHF.

The gene calls are TRBV5-6 and TRBJ1-1, with unresolved D. Germline assignment: CDR1 SGHDT and CDR2 YYEEEE. With 2 bases removed from V and 5 bases from J, the gap between germline ends came to 4 bases. The CDR3 extends over 11 amino acids. Here the CDR3 DNA reads TGTGCCAGCAGCTTCGGGACTGAAGCTTTCTTT. This encodes CASSFGTEAFF.

The chain couples TRBV14 to TRBJ2-7; 10 nucleotides align to TRBD1. The V segment lost 4 bases and the J segment 0 bases; nucleotides outside the gene matches: 6. CDR1 and CDR2 from the germline V gene are SGHDN and FVKESK. This CDR3 comprises 16 residues. CDR3 sequence reads: CASSPGQGRRSYEQYF. In nucleotides, the CDR3 is TGTGCCAGCAGCCCGGGACAGGGGCGACGCTCCTACGAGCAGTACTTC.

This clone was seen only a few times. The chain employs TRBV29-1 and TRBJ1-1, with D possibly TRBD1 on 5 matching bases. Trimming cost V 7 bases and J 0 bases, with 12 bases left between them. CDR1 is SQVTM and CDR2 is ANQGSEA in the germline V gene. This CDR3 is 13 amino acids long. The CDR3 coding sequence is TGCAGCGCCGAGAGGGGCATGAACACTGAAGCTTTCTTT. Its protein is CSAERGMNTEAFF.

This clone has only one observation. The chain recombines TRBV7-9 with TRBJ2-5; D remains unclear. The ends were cut back, 1 base at V and 1 base at J, with 7 bases in the middle. The CDR3 sequence is 14 residues long. Per germline, CDR1 SEHNR and CDR2 FQNEAQ (reference sequence). The CDR3, as DNA: TGTGCCAGCAGCTTAGTCGGGTCCCAAGAGACCCAGTACTTC. Residues: CASSLVGSQETQYF. The variable domain in full, with the rest retrieved from reference TRBV7-9 and TRBJ2-5, is DTGVSQNPRHKITKRGQNVTFRCDPISEHNRLYWYRQTLGQGPEFLTYFQNEAQLEKSRLLSDRFSAERPKGSFSTLEIQRTEQGDSAMYLCASSLVGSQETQYFGPGTRLLVL.

This clone has a handful of counts. This sequence joins TRBV12-5 and TRBJ2-5; a weak D match, TRBD2 (7 bases). V was cut by 1 base and J by 10 bases, with 22 bases left in between. The CDR3 has 16 residues. Germline lookup yields CDR1 LGHNT and CDR2 FRNRAP. Written as DNA, the CDR3 is TGTGCTAGTGGTTTGGCTAACACGGGGGGCCGAGATATCCAGTACTTC. Its protein is CASGLANTGGRDIQYF.

This chain joins TRBV11-2 and TRBJ1-1; unclear D gene. Trimming took off 8 bases at V and 1 base at J, with 14 bases between the two ends. The CDR3 loop spans 14 amino acids. Germline V gene lookup returns CDR1 SGHAT and CDR2 FQNNGV. This chain's CDR3 is CASPPRAANTEAFF. The CDR3 DNA sequence: TGTGCCAGCCCCCCGCGAGCAGCGAACACTGAAGCTTTCTTT.

The J gene is TRBJ1-1, the V gene TRBV9; D is undetermined. Germline V gene sequence: CDR1 SGDLS, CDR2 YYNGEE. This CDR3 region has 11 residues. Trimming pared 0 bases from V and 8 bases from J, leaving 5 bases between. The CDR3 protein is CASSVGAEAFF. The CDR3 nucleotides read TGTGCCAGCAGCGTAGGAGCAGAAGCTTTCTTT. The full variable domain, with the rest looked up from reference TRBV9 and TRBJ1-1, is DSGVTQTPKHLITATGQRVTLRCSPRSGDLSVYWYQQSLDQGLQFLIQYYNGEERAKGNILERFSAQQFPDLHSELNLSSLELGDSALYFCASSVGAEAFFGQGTRLTVV.